The rows below give T cell receptor beta chains drawn from one sample of a study of blood T cell repertoires in COVID-19. Only in-frame clones appear in the TCRdb table, and some are missing; sequencing was by immunoSEQ multiplex PCR. The sample consists of about 330,000 clones, approximately 90% of them appearing once. The sequenced sample consisted of peripheral blood. The receptor set was obtained from a man aged 30 to 39 with COVID-19, enrolled during active disease. The CDR3 runs from the conserved cysteine through the conserved F or W. Each record gives: J gene, V gene, D gene, CDR3 protein. A D gene is named only where the DNA matches it firmly.

J: TRBJ1-2
V: TRBV7-8
D: .
CDR3: CASSLGTATTYGYTF

J: TRBJ2-3
V: TRBV5-1
D: TRBD1
CDR3: CASSPTGDSTDTQYF

J: TRBJ2-5
V: TRBV3-1/TRBV3-2
D: TRBD2
CDR3: CASSQAGTSGPSQYF

J: TRBJ1-5
V: TRBV4-2
D: TRBD1
CDR3: CASSQVDREGNQPQHF

J: TRBJ2-1
V: TRBV5-1
D: .
CDR3: CASSLPLGTADEQFF

J: TRBJ1-1
V: TRBV28
D: TRBD1
CDR3: CASSLGQPWGRTEAFF

J: TRBJ1-2
V: TRBV10-3
D: .
CDR3: CAISESDLANYGYTF

J: TRBJ2-7
V: TRBV7-2
D: TRBD2
CDR3: CASSRTSGSKSSYEQYF

J: TRBJ1-1
V: TRBV6-2/TRBV6-3
D: .
CDR3: CASSFFSGTEAFF

J: TRBJ2-1
V: TRBV19
D: .
CDR3: CASSIVNRYNEQFF

J: TRBJ1-5
V: TRBV19
D: .
CDR3: CASSTRRDQPQHF

J: TRBJ2-7
V: TRBV7-3
D: .
CDR3: CASSQRQGGEQYF

J: TRBJ1-1
V: TRBV7-3
D: .
CDR3: CASSVQGVLFTEAFF

J: TRBJ2-7
V: TRBV6-4
D: TRBD2
CDR3: CASLGTSGYEQYF

J: TRBJ2-7
V: TRBV5-4
D: TRBD2
CDR3: CASSLGWTSGRAGEQYF

J: TRBJ2-3
V: TRBV5-4
D: TRBD1
CDR3: CASSLGGSRDTQYF

J: TRBJ2-7
V: TRBV10-3
D: TRBD2
CDR3: CAISGGTRNYYEQYF

J: TRBJ1-6
V: TRBV7-9
D: .
CDR3: CASSLNRDSPLHF

J: TRBJ2-5
V: TRBV27
D: TRBD1
CDR3: CASRGSGQRTGTQYF

J: TRBJ2-5
V: TRBV9
D: TRBD2
CDR3: CASSSRLAEETQYF

J: TRBJ2-2
V: TRBV28
D: .
CDR3: CASRRPPPVDTGELFF

J: TRBJ2-7
V: TRBV2
D: .
CDR3: CASSETGLRFYEQYF

J: TRBJ1-2
V: TRBV29-1
D: .
CDR3: CSVDPTGEDYGYTF